What follows is one T cell receptor (beta chain) and its context. These data come from a study of T and B cells in COVID-19 patients. Multiplex PCR with BIOMED2 TRB-A/B primer pools amplified TRB rearrangements. A single record per CDR3 protein comes from TCRdb applying MiXCR to the multiplex PCR reads. This table holds roughly 6,900 distinct CDR3 sequences, roughly a third found once. This CDR3 is built from 16 residues. The V and J ends lost 1 base and 2 bases respectively, with 15 bases between them. Germline-derived CDR1 and CDR2 are SGHAT and FQDESV (reference sequence). TRB was amplified from around 250-500 ng of blood genomic DNA.

The genes are TRBV11-1 and TRBJ2-7; unclear D gene. This sequence was found in a human donor who had recovered from COVID-19. The material sequenced was blood. The CDR3 bases are TGTGCCAGCAGCTTAGGATCAAGTCCTCGCCCCTACGAGCAGTACTTC. It yields the protein CASSLGSSPRPYEQYF.